Listed below are T cell receptor beta chains from one sample, sequenced in a study of control samples from healthy donors and cancer patients. The protocol was immunoSEQ multiplex PCR, while the TCRdb copy is restricted to in-frame clones and leaves out a portion. The table includes 55,000 to 85,000 clones, roughly 89% detected once. Sequenced sample: PBMCs. Receptors originate from a man between 60 and 70 years old with lung cancer. Each CDR3 is given with its conserved first and last residue. The D gene is left open where the match is weak. Expanded clones get a size class; other rows say once, few or many, or leave the size out.

cdr3_nt cdr3_aa clone_size j_call d_call v_call
TGTGCCAGCAGTTCCGCGGGGGCCGCGGGTTATGGCTACACCTTC CASSSAGAAGYGYTF - TRBJ1-2 - TRBV6-5
TGTGCCAGCAGCCAAGGGGGGGAGGGTGAGACCCAGTACTTC CASSQGGEGETQYF - TRBJ2-5 TRBD2 TRBV3-1/TRBV3-2
TGCGCCAGCAGCTCTGCATTGACAAGTGGGACTGAAGCTTTCTTT CASSSALTSGTEAFF - TRBJ1-1 - TRBV5-1
TGTGCCAGCAGTGAGCAGCGAAACACCATATATTTT CASSEQRNTIYF - TRBJ1-3 - TRBV6-1
TGTGCCATCAGTGATAGGACAGGGCCCTACGAGCAGTACTTC CAISDRTGPYEQYF - TRBJ2-7 TRBD1 TRBV10-3
TGTGCCAGCAGTTTACAGGGGACCGGGTGGGTTAATTCACCCCTCCACTTT CASSLQGTGWVNSPLHF - TRBJ1-6 - TRBV27
TGTGCCAGCAGTATGGGACAGGGGGCTGGAAACACCATATATTTT CASSMGQGAGNTIYF - TRBJ1-3 TRBD1 TRBV7-8
TGTGCCAGCAGTGGGGGGGGGTCCGAAGAGACCCAGTACTTC CASSGGGSEETQYF - TRBJ2-5 TRBD2 TRBV6-6
TGTGCCAGCAGCCGAGGGACTAGCGGGGTCCAAGAGACCCAGTACTTC CASSRGTSGVQETQYF - TRBJ2-5 TRBD2 TRBV11-1
TGCGCCAGCAACTCGCGTGAGCAGTTCTTC CASNSREQFF - TRBJ2-1 - TRBV5-1
TGCGCCAGCCAAGGGGATACTTATTCACCCCTCCACTTT CASQGDTYSPLHF few TRBJ1-6 - TRBV5-1